The 11 T cell receptor beta chains presented below share a single source sample, sequenced in a study of T cell changes during pregnancy in multiple sclerosis. Libraries were prepared by immunoSEQ multiplex PCR; TCRdb keeps only in-frame clonotypes and omits some of them. The data contain about 100,000 clones, 80% to 95% of them singletons. Sample: peripheral blood, taken after pregnancy. These receptors all come from a female donor with multiple sclerosis, enrolled in a pregnancy study.

The chain combines TRBV11-2 with TRBJ2-2; 8 positions agree with TRBD2. Trimming took 4 bases from V and 7 from J; bases not matched to a gene: 5. Germline-derived CDR1 and CDR2 are SGHAT and FQNNGV. The CDR3 is made up of 14 amino acids. Here the CDR3 DNA reads TGTGCCAGCAGCTCCGGACTAGCCGGCGGGGAGCTGTTTTTT. Translated, it gives CASSSGLAGGELFF.

The V call is TRBV29-1, the J call TRBJ1-1; 9 bases line up with TRBD1. This CDR3 region has 13 residues. Germline CDR1 reads SQVTM; CDR2 reads ANQGSEA. V was clipped by 7 bases and J by 1 base; unmatched bases: 4. The CDR3 loop reads CSAPGQGNTEAFF. DNA of the CDR3: TGCAGCGCGCCGGGACAGGGGAACACTGAAGCTTTCTTT.

J is TRBJ2-7 and V is TRBV7-9; D perhaps matches TRBD1 (6 bases). The CDR3 spans 15 residues. Trimming pared 1 base from V and 4 bases from J, leaving 14 bases between. Germline loops: CDR1 SEHNR, CDR2 FQNEAQ (reference sequence). This chain's CDR3 is CASSLEEQGVYEQYF. As DNA, the CDR3 is TGTGCCAGCAGCTTAGAGGAACAGGGAGTTTACGAGCAGTACTTC. The variable domain in full, completed from reference TRBV7-9 and TRBJ2-7, reads DTGVSQNPRHKITKRGQNVTFRCDPISEHNRLYWYRQTLGQGPEFLTYFQNEAQLEKSRLLSDRFSAERPKGSFSTLEIQRTEQGDSAMYLCASSLEEQGVYEQYFGPGTRLTVT.

V and J are TRBV5-1 and TRBJ2-3; D might be TRBD1 (5 bases). V gave up 0 bases and J gave up 4 bases, with 9 bases separating them. CDR1 is SGHRS, CDR2 YFSETQ, per germline. The CDR3 is 14 amino acids. CDR3 region: CASSLVGESDTQYF. CDR3 sequence (DNA): TGCGCCAGCAGCTTGGTAGGGGAATCAGATACGCAGTATTTT.

The CDR3, as DNA: TGTGCCAGCAGTTTATACAGGGAGGGCTACACCTTC. Translating it yields CASSLYREGYTF. The genes are TRBV6-6 and TRBJ1-2; D may be TRBD1 (6 bases). The CDR3 consists of 12 residues. Germline V gene data show CDR1 as MNHNY and CDR2 as SVGAGI (reference sequence). V shed 4 bases and J shed 8 bases, with 11 bases lying between them.

This clone was detected only once. The chain couples TRBV19 to TRBJ1-1, with D possibly TRBD1 on 5 matching bases. The CDR3 extends over 14 amino acids. The ends were cut back, 7 bases at V and 6 bases at J, with 18 bases in the middle. Germline-derived CDR1 and CDR2 are LNHDA and SQIVND (reference sequence). Here the CDR3 DNA reads TGTGCCAGTACCCCCCGGGGGGGTCGCGCTGAAGCTTTCTTT. Translating gives CASTPRGGRAEAFF.

The sample holds one count of this clone. This rearrangement joins TRBV29-1 to TRBJ2-7; D might be TRBD1 (6 bases). Germline CDR1 is SQVTM and CDR2 is ANQGSEA. CDR3 size: 13 residues. Between the trimmed V and J ends, which lost 5 bases and 1 base, there was a span of 12 bases. This CDR3 is CSVITGPSYEQYF. As DNA, the CDR3 is TGCAGCGTTATCACAGGGCCTTCCTACGAGCAGTACTTC.

This clone was observed a single time. The chain uses TRBV18 and TRBJ1-2; 8 nucleotides line up with TRBD1. From germline, CDR1 is KGHSH and CDR2 LQKENI. J was trimmed by 6 bases and V by 4 bases; bases with no gene match: 1. The CDR3 consists of 12 residues. The CDR3 nucleotides read TGTGCCAGCTCACAACAGGGGGATGGCTACACCTTC. This encodes CASSQQGDGYTF.

The rearrangement links TRBV5-1 to TRBJ2-7, with 8 nucleotides matching TRBD2. CDR1 and CDR2 (germline): SGHRS, YFSETQ. With V trimmed by 2 bases and J by 3 bases, 4 bases remained unmatched. The CDR3 spans 14 residues. In DNA form, the CDR3 reads TGCGCCAGCAGCTTAACTACTAGCGGCTACGAGCAGTACTTC. Its protein product is CASSLTTSGYEQYF.

The DNA for the CDR3 is TGTGCCAGCAGAGAGGCCGGGGATTCACCCCTCCACTTT. Encoded protein: CASREAGDSPLHF. The rearrangement joins TRBV2 to TRBJ1-6; D uncertain. Trimming removed 6 bases at V and 8 bases at J, with 11 bases between. This CDR3 has 13 amino acids. In germline, CDR1 is SNHLY, CDR2 FYNNEI.

The chain links TRBV11-2 to TRBJ2-7, with 7 bases matching TRBD1. Per the germline V gene, CDR1 is SGHAT and CDR2 is FQNNGV. J was trimmed by 5 bases and V by 1 base; bases with no gene match: 5. The CDR3 runs to 14 residues. CDR3 protein: CASSLVQGPNEQYF. The CDR3 bases are TGTGCCAGCAGCTTAGTACAGGGGCCAAACGAGCAGTACTTC.